The 31 T cell receptor beta chains below come from one sample, sequenced in a study of blood T cell repertoires in COVID-19. Using immunoSEQ multiplex PCR, the repertoire was profiled, and TCRdb retains in-frame clones only, with some absent. The repertoire includes about 100,000 clones, around four fifths of them detected once, and over 30% sits in the top ten. The sequenced sample was peripheral blood. These TCRs come from a man aged 70 or older with active or convalescent COVID-19.

The chain combines TRBV1 with TRBJ1-2. TRBV1 is reported as a pseudogene. This CDR3 has 15 amino acids. The CDR3 sequence: CTSSHNDSGDYGYTF. The CDR3 DNA reads TGCACCAGCAGCCACAATGACAGCGGGGACTATGGCTACACCTTC.

The chain links TRBV6-2 or TRBV6-3 to TRBJ2-7; 10 nucleotides line up with TRBD2. Per germline, CDR1 MNHEY and CDR2 SVGEGT. Germline trimming cut 4 bases from V and 3 bases from J; bases unmatched to any gene: 6. This CDR3 is 15 amino acids long. The CDR3 is CASSSTGTSVYEQYF. CDR3 DNA sequence: TGTGCCAGCAGTTCCACCGGGACTAGCGTCTACGAGCAGTACTTC.

The chain is built from TRBV5-6 and TRBJ2-7, with 10 positions matching TRBD2. V shed 4 bases and J 2 bases; nucleotides not matched to a gene: 12. The CDR3 spans 17 residues. Germline V CDR1 and CDR2: SGHDT, YYEEEE. CDR3 sequence reads: CASSRGRRAGGTYEQYF. Written as DNA, the CDR3 is TGTGCCAGCAGCCGGGGGCGCCGAGCGGGAGGGACCTACGAGCAGTACTTC.

The genes are TRBV24-1 and TRBJ2-1; 12 positions agree with TRBD2. The CDR3 has 18 residues. V dropped 5 bases and J dropped 1; count of bases not matched to a gene: 8. Per germline, CDR1 KGHDR and CDR2 SFDVKD. In DNA, the CDR3 is TGTGCCACCAGTGGCCGAGGGGGGACTAGCGGGTCCTACAATGAGCAGTTCTTC. Translating it yields CATSGRGGTSGSYNEQFF.

The chain recombines TRBV28 with TRBJ1-1, with D possibly matching TRBD1 (5 bases). Looked up from germline, CDR1 is MDHEN and CDR2 is SYDVKM. CDR3 length equals 14 residues. The V gene lost 2 bases and the J gene lost 1 base, with 8 bases spanning the gap. CDR3 in amino acids: CASSLIRANTEAFF. DNA of the CDR3: TGTGCCAGCAGTTTAATCAGGGCGAACACTGAAGCTTTCTTT.

V gene TRBV5-4 combines with J gene TRBJ1-2; 8 bases agree with TRBD1. The V and J ends lost 4 bases and 5 bases, in that order; junction bases with no gene match: 4. The CDR3 runs to 13 residues. Germline assignment: CDR1 SGHNT and CDR2 YYREEE (reference sequence). CDR3 sequence: CASSPGQDYGYTF. The DNA for the CDR3 is TGTGCCAGCAGCCCGGGACAGGATTATGGCTACACCTTC.

As DNA, the CDR3 is TGTGCCAGCAGCAACCAGGGGGGTTATAGCAATCAGCCCCAGCATTTT. It specifies CASSNQGGYSNQPQHF. The chain is built from TRBV5-6 and TRBJ1-5, with 7 bases lining up with TRBD1. The CDR3 runs to 16 residues. The ends lost 4 bases at V and 0 bases at J; junction bases unmatched: 7. Germline V gene sequence: CDR1 SGHDT, CDR2 YYEEEE.

The chain combines TRBV4-2 with TRBJ2-1; 11 bases align to TRBD2. CDR3 length: 15 amino acids. V gave up 3 bases and J gave up 6 bases; unmatched junction bases: 4. CDR1 and CDR2 (germline): LGHNA, YNFKEQ. Here the CDR3 DNA reads TGTGCCAGCAGCCAGGAACTAGCGGGGGCCAATGAGCAGTTCTTC. Translated, it gives CASSQELAGANEQFF.

The CDR3 loop is CASSWDTTDTQYF. The CDR3, as DNA: TGTGCCAGCAGCTGGGACACCACAGATACGCAGTATTTT. This chain connects TRBV7-2 to TRBJ2-3; maybe TRBD1 (6 bases). The CDR3 is 13 amino acids. Trimming removed 4 bases from V and 2 bases from J, with 7 bases in between. The germline V gene encodes CDR1 SGHTA and CDR2 FQGNSA. The complete variable domain, with remaining parts taken from reference TRBV7-2 and TRBJ2-3, reads GAGVSQSPSNKVTEKGKDVELRCDPISGHTALYWYRQSLGQGLEFLIYFQGNSAPDKSGLPSDRFSAERTGGSVSTLTIQRTQQEDSAVYLCASSWDTTDTQYFGPGTRLTVL.

In this sample, this clone turned up a few times. The CDR3 DNA is TGTGCCAGCAGTGGACAGGGGTGGAATTCACCCCTCCACTTT. Its protein product is CASSGQGWNSPLHF. The chain joins TRBV27 to TRBJ1-6, with TRBD1 identical over 9 bases. The CDR3 totals 14 residues. Per the germline V gene, CDR1 is MNHEY and CDR2 is SMNVEV (reference sequence). With 5 bases clipped from V and 7 bases from J, the junction kept 3 bases outside the gene matches.

V gene TRBV5-1 combines with J gene TRBJ1-5, with 10 nucleotides matching TRBD1. The CDR3 is 15 residues long. Germline assignment: CDR1 SGHRS and CDR2 YFSETQ. Trimming removed 5 bases from V and 2 bases from J; junction bases left unmatched: 4. CDR3 protein: CASSSGTGGNQPQHF. The CDR3 DNA follows: TGCGCCAGCAGTTCCGGGACAGGGGGCAATCAGCCCCAGCATTTT.

This clone was found a few times. V and J are TRBV20-1 and TRBJ2-5, with 8 nucleotides matching TRBD2. The CDR3 has 11 residues. Germline CDR1 DFQATT, CDR2 SNEGSKA (reference sequence). V lost 6 bases, J lost 3 bases, and 0 bases stayed unmatched. The chain's CDR3 is CSAAGEETQYF. The DNA of the CDR3 is TGCAGTGCAGCGGGGGAAGAGACCCAGTACTTC.

The chain is built from TRBV3-1 (or the pseudogene TRBV3-2) and TRBJ2-5; TRBD2 matches at 12 bases. Losses at the gene ends were 2 bases for V and 6 bases for J; bases not matched to a gene: 4. The CDR3 contains 15 residues. Looked up from germline, CDR1 is LGHDT and CDR2 is YNNKEL (reference sequence). The CDR3 loop reads CASSQKGTSGQTQYF. For the CDR3, the DNA is TGTGCCAGCAGCCAAAAAGGGACTAGCGGGCAGACCCAGTACTTC.

This clone was observed a handful of times. The V and J genes are TRBV5-1 and TRBJ2-2, with a weak D call TRBD1 (6 bases). Looked up from germline, CDR1 is SGHRS and CDR2 is YFSETQ. The CDR3 is 14 amino acids. V was cut by 7 bases and J by 3 bases, with 13 bases left in between. The DNA for the CDR3 is TGCGCCAGCGGCGATCAGGGGTACACCGGGGAGCTGTTTTTT. As protein: CASGDQGYTGELFF.

The sample holds many counts of this clone. The chain couples TRBV28 to TRBJ1-5; 8 positions match TRBD1. The CDR3 has 15 residues. Germline-derived CDR1 and CDR2 are MDHEN and SYDVKM. V lost 5 bases, J lost 5 bases, and 8 bases stayed unmatched. The CDR3 DNA reads as TGTGCCAGCAGTACAACGGACAGGGTGTATCAGCCCCAGCATTTT. This sequence encodes CASSTTDRVYQPQHF.

The V gene is TRBV19, the J gene TRBJ2-5; D is possibly TRBD1 (5 bases). V was cut by 5 bases and J by 1 base, with 17 bases left in between. The V gene's germline CDR1 is LNHDA and CDR2 SQIVND (reference sequence). CDR3 length equals 16 residues. The CDR3, as DNA: TGTGCCAGTAGTCCTGTCACAGGTATCTCCCAAGAGACCCAGTACTTC. Translated, it gives CASSPVTGISQETQYF.

In the case of this clone: The sample contains more than one DNA sequence encoding this CDR3. The chain uses TRBV12-3 or TRBV12-4 and TRBJ2-3; 9 nucleotides agree with TRBD2. This CDR3 has 13 amino acids. V gave up 10 bases and J gave up 0 bases; unmatched junction bases: 2. CDR3 sequence (DNA): TGTGCCACAAGCGGGGGGAGCACAGATACGCAGTATTTT. Translated: CATSGGSTDTQYF.

The chain combines TRBV12-3 or TRBV12-4 with TRBJ2-3; D is possibly TRBD2 (5 bases). The V end was cut by 1 base, the J end by 6 bases, with 8 bases between. There are 13 residues in the CDR3. The CDR3 sequence is CASSLGGADTQYF. CDR3 bases: TGTGCCAGCAGTTTAGGGGGAGCCGATACGCAGTATTTT.

The genes are TRBV2 and TRBJ1-2; 8 bases line up with TRBD1. The junction had 5 bases not matched to a gene; V was cut back by 0 bases and J by 8 bases. This CDR3 has 14 amino acids. Germline-derived CDR1 and CDR2 are SNHLY and FYNNEI. In nucleotides, the CDR3 is TGTGCCAGCAGTGAAGCGGGCAGGGGGCGCGGCTACACCTTC. Translating it yields CASSEAGRGRGYTF.

This clone was recorded a few times. The chain joins TRBV24-1 to TRBJ2-5; 7 bases agree with TRBD2. The ends lost 9 bases at V and 0 bases at J; junction bases unmatched: 9. Germline V gene lookup returns CDR1 KGHDR and CDR2 SFDVKD. The CDR3 has 15 residues. CDR3 in DNA: TGTGCCACCGGGGGAGGGCCTCCAGACCAAGAGACCCAGTACTTC. Encoded protein: CATGGGPPDQETQYF.

The chain links TRBV27 to TRBJ1-4, with TRBD1 as a possible D gene (5 bases). Germline V gene sequence: CDR1 MNHEY, CDR2 SMNVEV (reference sequence). Trimming removed 6 bases from V and 8 bases from J, with 16 bases in between. The CDR3 length is 14 residues. For the CDR3, the DNA is TGTGCCAGCAGGGCCCGGGGGGGTGTGGAAAAACTGTTTTTT. It yields the protein CASRARGGVEKLFF.

Details on this clone: Different DNA sequences within this sample yield the same CDR3. The chain uses TRBV9 and TRBJ2-5, with 11 bases identical to TRBD1. J was trimmed by 5 bases and V by 0 bases; bases with no gene match: 6. Germline CDR1 and CDR2: SGDLS and YYNGEE. The CDR3 extends over 16 amino acids. The CDR3 here is CASSVGGQGARETQYF. The CDR3 DNA sequence: TGTGCCAGCAGCGTAGGAGGACAGGGGGCTCGGGAGACCCAGTACTTC.

V gene TRBV1 combines with J gene TRBJ2-7; whether TRBD2, the table's D call, matches the DNA was not checked. TRBV1 is a recognized pseudogene. The CDR3 runs to 16 residues. The CDR3 region is CTSSQTSGGHLYEQYF. The DNA of the CDR3 is TGCACCAGCAGCCAAACAAGCGGGGGTCACCTTTACGAGCAGTACTTC.

The chain carries TRBV7-5 and TRBJ1-3; TRBD1, the table's D call, was not compared with the DNA. TRBV7-5 is recorded as a pseudogene. This CDR3 spans 19 amino acids. CDR3 amino acids: CVRSLEGQGNSPFGNTIYF. CDR3 DNA: TGTGTCAGAAGCTTAGAGGGACAGGGAAACTCACCCTTCGGAAACACCATATATTTT.

The rearrangement links TRBV7-9 to TRBJ2-5; a weak D match, TRBD1 (6 bases). The CDR3 sequence is 13 residues long. The germline V gene encodes CDR1 SEHNR and CDR2 FQNEAQ (reference sequence). The germline V and J ends were trimmed by 5 bases and 1 base, with 8 bases remaining between them. The CDR3 is CASSGDIQETQYF. The CDR3, as DNA: TGTGCCAGCAGCGGGGACATCCAAGAGACCCAGTACTTC.

V is TRBV5-1 and J is TRBJ2-7; tentatively, D is TRBD1 (6 bases). CDR1 is SGHRS, CDR2 YFSETQ, per germline. Trimming took 3 bases from V and 1 from J, leaving 17 bases between them. The CDR3 is 16 amino acids. The CDR3 DNA sequence: TGCGCCAGCAGCTCCGGCGGACAGCTCCAATCCTACGAGCAGTACTTC. Its protein product is CASSSGGQLQSYEQYF.

The chain links TRBV5-1 to TRBJ2-7; 7 nucleotides line up with TRBD1. Germline V gene lookup returns CDR1 SGHRS and CDR2 YFSETQ. The CDR3 contains 16 residues. Trimming cost V 3 bases and J 0 bases; bases outside gene matches: 9. The CDR3 DNA reads as TGCGCCAGCAGCTCCAACAGGGGTCCCCTCTCCTACGAGCAGTACTTC. Protein sequence: CASSSNRGPLSYEQYF.

This clone was counted only a few times. The chain employs TRBV5-6 and TRBJ2-7; 8 bases are a match to TRBD1. V dropped 4 bases and J dropped 3; count of bases not matched to a gene: 9. Germline assignment: CDR1 SGHDT and CDR2 YYEEEE. CDR3 length equals 15 residues. The CDR3: CASSRSGTGRYEQYF. The CDR3, as DNA: TGTGCCAGCAGCCGATCCGGGACAGGACGCTACGAGCAGTACTTC. Variable domain in full (rest from reference TRBV5-6 and TRBJ2-7): DAGVTQSPTHLIKTRGQQVTLRCSPKSGHDTVSWYQQALGQGPQFIFQYYEEEERQRGNFPDRFSGHQFPNYSSELNVNALLLGDSALYLCASSRSGTGRYEQYFGPGTRLTVT.

The chain joins TRBV11-2 to TRBJ2-2; no clear D. Germline V CDR1 and CDR2: SGHAT, FQNNGV. The CDR3 loop spans 15 amino acids. The V end was cut by 3 bases, the J end by 1 base, with 9 bases between. The CDR3 reads CASSLLGWNTGELFF. DNA for the CDR3: TGTGCCAGCAGCTTGTTGGGCTGGAACACCGGGGAGCTGTTTTTT.

This clone has just a few counts. One end of the junction fails to match germline, which may point to a read error. This rearrangement joins TRBV18 to TRBJ1-1, with TRBD1 matching 9 bases. The CDR3 sequence is 17 residues long. Looked up from germline, CDR1 is KGHSH and CDR2 is LQKENI. The CDR3 protein is CASSPRQGVTSNAEAFF. In DNA form, the CDR3 reads TGTGCCAGCTCACCCCGACAGGGGGTCACCTCGAACGCTGAAGCTTTCTTT.

The V gene is TRBV9, the J gene TRBJ2-1; TRBD2 aligns across 12 bases. This CDR3 spans 19 amino acids. Trimming removed 0 bases from V and 4 bases from J; junction bases left unmatched: 11. CDR1 SGDLS and CDR2 YYNGEE come from the germline V gene. CDR3 sequence: CASSVGLSLAGGGYNEQFF. CDR3 sequence (DNA): TGTGCCAGCAGCGTAGGATTGAGTCTAGCGGGAGGGGGTTACAATGAGCAGTTCTTC.